This passage covers 32 T cell receptor beta chains from one sample sequenced in a study of blood T cell repertoires in COVID-19. Using immunoSEQ multiplex PCR, the repertoire was profiled, and TCRdb retains in-frame clones only, with some absent. The sample contains 53,000 or so clones, 79% of which appear only once. The sequenced material came from peripheral blood. These receptors all stem from a man aged 60-69 years with acute or convalescent COVID-19.

The sample holds a few counts of this clone. The chain carries TRBV27 and TRBJ1-4; 7 nucleotides agree with TRBD1. This CDR3 region has 16 residues. V lost 0 bases, J lost 8 bases, and 9 bases stayed unmatched. CDR1 is MNHEY and CDR2 is SMNVEV in the germline V gene (reference sequence). The CDR3: CASSLSMAGGREKLFF. The CDR3, as DNA: TGTGCCAGCAGTTTATCGATGGCAGGGGGTCGGGAAAAACTGTTTTTT.

The count of this clone is one. The V and J genes are TRBV7-9 and TRBJ2-7, with D hard to call. The germline V gene has CDR1 SEHNR and CDR2 FQNEAQ (reference sequence). Trimming pared 6 bases from V and 4 bases from J, leaving 7 bases between. The CDR3 sequence is 11 residues long. The CDR3 loop reads CASSQEYEQYF. Written as DNA, the CDR3 is TGTGCCAGCAGTCAAGAGTACGAGCAGTACTTC.

The genes are TRBV28 and TRBJ1-1, with D possibly matching TRBD1 (6 bases). V lost 2 bases and J lost 0, with 10 bases in between. Germline loops: CDR1 MDHEN, CDR2 SYDVKM. This CDR3 comprises 15 residues. As DNA, the CDR3 is TGTGCCAGCAGTTTAAGGGGGGGCTTGAACACTGAAGCTTTCTTT. As protein: CASSLRGGLNTEAFF.

This clone came up once. The V and J genes are TRBV28 and TRBJ1-2, with 8 nucleotides matching TRBD1. Germline trimming cut 5 bases from V and 7 bases from J; bases unmatched to any gene: 12. The CDR3 consists of 15 residues. CDR1 and CDR2 from the germline V gene are MDHEN and SYDVKM. Here the CDR3 reads CASSPLGQGLGGYTF. DNA of the CDR3: TGTGCCAGCAGTCCCTTAGGACAGGGTCTAGGTGGCTACACCTTC.

The chain employs TRBV7-9 and TRBJ1-1; D might be TRBD1 (5 bases). The V and J ends lost 5 bases and 6 bases respectively, with 10 bases between them. Germline V gene data show CDR1 as SEHNR and CDR2 as FQNEAQ (reference sequence). CDR3 length: 12 amino acids. The CDR3 region is CASSGRGAEAFF. CDR3 sequence (DNA): TGTGCCAGCAGCGGGAGGGGAGCTGAAGCTTTCTTT.

The chain uses TRBV3-1 (or the pseudogene TRBV3-2) and TRBJ1-1; TRBD1 matches 8 bases. After removal of 7 bases from V and 1 base from J, the junction contained 8 bases not matched to a gene. Germline CDR1 and CDR2: LGHDT and YNNKEL (reference sequence). The CDR3 is made up of 15 amino acids. This chain's CDR3 is CASTGTDRANTEAFF. The CDR3 bases are TGTGCCAGCACCGGGACGGACAGGGCGAACACTGAAGCTTTCTTT.

The rearrangement uses TRBV5-1 and TRBJ2-1, with TRBD1 matching over 8 bases. CDR1 and CDR2 (germline): SGHRS, YFSETQ. V lost 4 bases and J lost 1; bases outside the gene matches: 10. The CDR3 extends over 17 amino acids. The CDR3 sequence: CASSDGQGGISYNEQFF. In nucleotides, the CDR3 is TGCGCCAGCAGCGATGGACAGGGAGGTATATCCTACAATGAGCAGTTCTTC.

The gene calls are TRBV28 and TRBJ1-1; the match to TRBD1 covers 9 bases. Germline CDR1 and CDR2: MDHEN and SYDVKM. The CDR3 has 15 residues. V shed 4 bases, J shed 8 bases, and the junction held 11 bases outside the gene matches. Here the CDR3 reads CASSSRTGEGMEAFF. Here the CDR3 DNA reads TGTGCCAGCAGTTCGCGGACAGGGGAGGGTATGGAAGCTTTCTTT.

The rearrangement joins TRBV19 to TRBJ1-1; 7 bases match TRBD1. The germline CDR1 and CDR2 sequences are LNHDA and SQIVND (reference sequence). The CDR3 is made up of 15 amino acids. V gave up 7 bases and J gave up 1 base; unmatched junction bases: 9. The CDR3 here is CASTILQGQNTEAFF. The CDR3 nucleotides are TGTGCCAGTACCATACTACAGGGGCAGAACACTGAAGCTTTCTTT.

This clone was detected a few times. V gene TRBV2 combines with J gene TRBJ1-1; possible D gene TRBD1, 5 bases. The germline V and J ends were trimmed by 5 bases and 1 base, with 8 bases remaining between them. CDR1 is SNHLY and CDR2 is FYNNEI in the germline V gene. This CDR3 is 13 amino acids long. The CDR3 sequence is CASSRQPNTEAFF. The CDR3 DNA reads as TGTGCCAGCAGTAGACAGCCGAACACTGAAGCTTTCTTT. The variable domain in full, completed from reference TRBV2 and TRBJ1-1, reads EPEVTQTPSHQVTQMGQEVILRCVPISNHLYFYWYRQILGQKVEFLVSFYNNEISEKSEIFDDQFSVERPDGSNFTLKIRSTKLEDSAMYFCASSRQPNTEAFFGQGTRLTVV.

The CDR3 sequence: CASSARLAVTDTQYF. In DNA, the CDR3 is TGTGCCAGCAGCGCGCGACTAGCGGTCACAGATACGCAGTATTTT. The gene calls are TRBV13 and TRBJ2-3, with TRBD2 matching over 9 bases. Trimming cost V 5 bases and J 2 bases; bases outside gene matches: 5. Germline V CDR1 and CDR2: PRHDT, FYEKMQ (reference sequence). This CDR3 region has 15 residues.

This clone was detected once. The J gene is TRBJ1-1, the V gene TRBV21-1; the table assigns TRBD1, which was not confirmed against the DNA. TRBV21-1 is listed as a pseudogene. The CDR3 extends over 13 amino acids. CDR3: CASSGQTTYRAFF. The CDR3 DNA sequence: TGTGCCAGCAGCGGACAGACCACCTACAGAGCTTTCTTT.

This chain links TRBV2 with TRBJ2-3; D is ambiguous. CDR3 length equals 11 residues. The ends were cut back, 4 bases at V and 4 bases at J, with 3 bases in the middle. Germline CDR1 is SNHLY and CDR2 is FYNNEI. The CDR3 DNA reads as TGTGCCAGCAGTGCCTCAGATACGCAGTATTTT. Translating gives CASSASDTQYF.

V is TRBV4-1 and J is TRBJ1-3; D remains unclear. Germline CDR1 reads MGHRA; CDR2 reads YSYEKL. The V end lost 0 bases, the J end lost 0 bases, and 9 bases lay between the germline ends. This CDR3 comprises 16 residues. The CDR3 sequence: CASSQEGVYSGNTIYF. The CDR3 DNA sequence: TGCGCCAGCAGCCAAGAAGGAGTCTACTCTGGAAACACCATATATTTT.

About this clone itself: Other nucleotide sequences from this sample produce the same CDR3. V is TRBV5-4 and J is TRBJ1-4; D gene ambiguous. The V gene lost 4 bases and the J gene lost 7 bases, with 8 bases spanning the gap. The CDR3 extends over 12 amino acids. Germline assignment: CDR1 SGHNT and CDR2 YYREEE (reference sequence). The CDR3 DNA is TGTGCCAGCAGCCTGCCGGGTGAAAAACTGTTTTTT. Protein sequence: CASSLPGEKLFF.

This clone was counted a few times. This chain links TRBV30 with TRBJ1-1; D is ambiguous. There are 11 residues in the CDR3. V lost 8 bases, J lost 0 bases, and 7 bases lay in between. Germline V gene sequence: CDR1 GTSNPN, CDR2 SVGIG (reference sequence). The CDR3 region has the DNA TGTGCCCAGAACATGAACACTGAAGCTTTCTTT. Translating it yields CAQNMNTEAFF.

The chain is built from TRBV9 and TRBJ2-7; D is ambiguous. The CDR3 extends over 13 amino acids. Germline values: CDR1 SGDLS, CDR2 YYNGEE. Trimming removed 0 bases from V and 0 bases from J, with 4 bases in between. CDR3 sequence: CASSVDSSYEQYF. In DNA, the CDR3 is TGTGCCAGCAGCGTAGACAGCTCCTACGAGCAGTACTTC.

The CDR3 region has the DNA TGTGCCAGCAGACCCATAGGGGAGGGGAACACCGGGGAGCTGTTTTTT. It is translated as CASRPIGEGNTGELFF. The chain has TRBV27 and TRBJ2-2; the match to TRBD2 covers 7 bases. Germline assignment: CDR1 MNHEY and CDR2 SMNVEV (reference sequence). The CDR3 runs 16 residues. The junction had 8 bases not matched to a gene; V was cut back by 6 bases and J by 1 base.

The chain joins TRBV7-8 to TRBJ2-3, with D perhaps matching TRBD2 (6 bases). This CDR3 comprises 18 residues. Trimming pared 3 bases from V and 2 bases from J, leaving 21 bases between. CDR1 and CDR2 from the germline V gene are SGHVS and FQNEAQ. The DNA of the CDR3 is TGTGCCAGCAGCTTGGATAGGGACTCCTCTCCCGCCACAGATACGCAGTATTTT. Amino acid sequence: CASSLDRDSSPATDTQYF.

This chain uses TRBV7-3 with TRBJ2-5; 7 nucleotides line up with TRBD1. From germline, CDR1 is SGHTA and CDR2 FQGTGA. V shed 5 bases and J 2 bases; nucleotides not matched to a gene: 5. The CDR3 runs 14 residues. CDR3 coding DNA: TGTGCCAGCAGCCCGACAGGGCTGCAAGAGACCCAGTACTTC. Residues: CASSPTGLQETQYF. Full variable domain (rest looked up from reference TRBV7-3 and TRBJ2-5): GAGVSQTPSNKVTEKGKYVELRCDPISGHTALYWYRQSLGQGPEFLIYFQGTGAADDSGLPNDRFFAVRPEGSVSTLKIQRTERGDSAVYLCASSPTGLQETQYFGPGTRLLVL.

V usage is TRBV7-2 and J usage is TRBJ2-2, with 10 bases fitting TRBD2. Germline lookup yields CDR1 SGHTA and CDR2 FQGNSA. The CDR3 covers 14 residues. Trimming cost V 5 bases and J 7 bases; bases outside gene matches: 4. DNA for the CDR3: TGTGCCAGCAGCGAACTAGCGGGATTCGGGGAGCTGTTTTTT. Amino acid sequence: CASSELAGFGELFF. The variable domain in full, with the rest retrieved from reference TRBV7-2 and TRBJ2-2, is GAGVSQSPSNKVTEKGKDVELRCDPISGHTALYWYRQSLGQGLEFLIYFQGNSAPDKSGLPSDRFSAERTGGSVSTLTIQRTQQEDSAVYLCASSELAGFGELFFGEGSRLTVL.

The chain is built from TRBV7-6 and TRBJ1-3, with a tentative D call TRBD1 (6 bases). Trimming left V 2 bases short and J 2 bases short, with 13 bases between. The CDR3 contains 16 residues. CDR1 and CDR2 from the germline V gene are SGHVS and FNYEAQ. The CDR3 sequence is CASSLTDSVAGNTIYF. CDR3 in DNA: TGTGCCAGCAGCTTAACGGACAGTGTGGCTGGAAACACCATATATTTT.

V gene TRBV19 combines with J gene TRBJ2-5; D is undetermined. Looked up from germline, CDR1 is LNHDA and CDR2 is SQIVND (reference sequence). The germline V and J ends were trimmed by 3 bases and 5 bases, with 4 bases remaining between them. This CDR3 contains 11 residues. CDR3 residues: CASSMAETQYF. The DNA of the CDR3 is TGTGCCAGTAGTATGGCTGAGACCCAGTACTTC. Looking up the rest from reference TRBV19 and TRBJ2-5 gives the full variable domain: DGGITQSPKYLFRKEGQNVTLSCEQNLNHDAMYWYRQDPGQGLRLIYYSQIVNDFQKGDIAEGYSVSREKKESFPLTVTSAQKNPTAFYLCASSMAETQYFGPGTRLLVL.

The chain has TRBV4-3 and TRBJ2-7; no reliable D call. Trimming cost V 0 bases and J 3 bases, with 9 bases left between them. The CDR3 runs to 14 residues. CDR1 and CDR2 from the germline V gene are LGHNA and YSLEER. CDR3 amino acids: CASSQDLPRYEQYF. In DNA, the CDR3 is TGCGCCAGCAGCCAAGATTTGCCGCGCTACGAGCAGTACTTC.

The count of this clone is one. One end of the junction fails to match germline, which may point to a read error. The chain employs TRBV7-2 and TRBJ1-4, with 9 bases identical to TRBD1. Germline values: CDR1 SGHTA, CDR2 FQGNSA. The CDR3 length is 16 residues. CDR3 nucleotides: TGTGCCAGCAGCCTAGCTTGGTGGGACAGGGAGGGAAAACTGTTTTTT. This codes for CASSLAWWDREGKLFF.

There are a few counts of this clone. The genes are TRBV6-5 and TRBJ1-2, with TRBD1 matching 8 bases. The V gene end was trimmed by 4 bases and the J gene end by 4 bases; junction bases not matched to a gene: 8. This CDR3 region has 15 residues. Germline V gene data show CDR1 as MNHEY and CDR2 as SVGAGI. CDR3 in amino acids: CASSSGQGTAYGYTF. The CDR3 DNA sequence: TGTGCCAGCAGTTCCGGACAGGGTACGGCCTATGGCTACACCTTC.

The chain employs TRBV7-2 and TRBJ1-1, with D perhaps matching TRBD1 (5 bases). This CDR3 spans 13 amino acids. The V end lost 8 bases, the J end lost 3 bases, and 13 bases lay between the germline ends. Looked up from germline, CDR1 is SGHTA and CDR2 is FQGNSA. The CDR3 reads CASCRGLDTEAFF. In DNA, the CDR3 is TGTGCCAGCTGTAGGGGATTGGACACTGAAGCTTTCTTT.

V is TRBV6-6 and J is TRBJ2-7; possible D gene TRBD2, 5 bases. The CDR3 covers 13 residues. The germline V and J ends were trimmed by 4 bases and 5 bases, with 12 bases remaining between them. The V gene's germline CDR1 is MNHNY and CDR2 SVGAGI (reference sequence). The CDR3, as DNA: TGTGCCAGCAGTTCGGGGTTAAACGACGAGCAGTACTTC. Amino acids: CASSSGLNDEQYF.

V gene TRBV10-1 combines with J gene TRBJ1-2; D is unclear. Germline V gene data show CDR1 as WNHNN and CDR2 as SYGVQD (reference sequence). Trimming took off 3 bases at V and 2 bases at J, with 4 bases between the two ends. This CDR3 contains 12 residues. The CDR3 sequence is CASSDRNYGYTF. CDR3 nucleotide sequence: TGCGCCAGCAGTGACAGAAACTATGGCTACACCTTC.

V is TRBV3-1 (or the pseudogene TRBV3-2) and J is TRBJ2-7, with 12 bases fitting TRBD2. The germline V gene has CDR1 LGHDT and CDR2 YNNKEL (reference sequence). The CDR3 covers 14 residues. V was pared by 8 bases and J by 4 bases, with 6 bases of the junction left unmatched. CDR3 DNA sequence: TGTGCCAGCTCGGCTGGACTAGCGGGATACGAGCAGTACTTC. Its protein is CASSAGLAGYEQYF.

This clone appeared a few times. J is TRBJ2-1 and V is TRBV19; D is ambiguous. This CDR3 has 16 residues. Germline CDR1 LNHDA, CDR2 SQIVND (reference sequence). V lost 1 base, J lost 0 bases, and 10 bases lay in between. Here the CDR3 reads CASSIGSTPSYNEQFF. As DNA, the CDR3 is TGTGCCAGTAGTATAGGAAGCACCCCCTCCTACAATGAGCAGTTCTTC.

This CDR3 reads CASSLGPGGDTEAFF. CDR3 nucleotides: TGTGCCAGCAGCTTGGGTCCGGGGGGCGACACTGAAGCTTTCTTT. The chain uses TRBV5-6 and TRBJ1-1; a weak D match, TRBD1 (6 bases). Trimming took off 0 bases at V and 3 bases at J, with 12 bases between the two ends. Germline V gene sequence: CDR1 SGHDT, CDR2 YYEEEE. The CDR3 is made up of 15 amino acids.